What follows are 22 T cell receptor beta chains derived from one specimen sequenced in a study of OX40 agonist ivuxolimab in advanced cancers. Assay used: immunoSEQ multiplex PCR; TCRdb lists only in-frame clones, some missing. The sample includes tens of thousands of clones, approximately 80% of them seen just once. The sequences come from CD4+ or CD8+ T cells sorted from blood, collected in a trial of the OX40 agonist ivuxolimab. All receptors derive from an adult with an advanced solid tumor such as melanoma, head and neck, liver or kidney cancer.

The chain links TRBV7-2 to TRBJ2-1; the D gene is possibly TRBD1 (5 bases). The CDR3 contains 15 residues. In germline, CDR1 is SGHTA, CDR2 FQGNSA. The V end was cut by 3 bases, the J end by 5 bases, with 14 bases between. The CDR3: CASSFQGYTNNEQFF. The CDR3 coding sequence is TGTGCCAGCAGCTTTCAGGGATATACTAACAATGAGCAGTTCTTC.

This clone appeared once. The chain combines TRBV5-1 with TRBJ2-1, with TRBD2 matching over 10 bases. In germline, CDR1 is SGHRS, CDR2 YFSETQ. J was trimmed by 4 bases and V by 0 bases; bases with no gene match: 4. This CDR3 is built from 16 residues. CDR3 DNA sequence: TGCGCCAGCAGCTTGGCCGCACTAGCGGGATACAATGAGCAGTTCTTC. Translated: CASSLAALAGYNEQFF.

The chain recombines TRBV6-6 with TRBJ2-3; unclear D gene. Looked up from germline, CDR1 is MNHNY and CDR2 is SVGAGI (reference sequence). The CDR3 totals 16 residues. The V and J ends lost 4 bases and 0 bases respectively, with 14 bases between them. The CDR3 sequence is CASSFGAGSSTDTQYF. The CDR3 DNA reads as TGTGCCAGCAGTTTTGGAGCAGGCTCTAGCACAGATACGCAGTATTTT.

This rearrangement joins TRBV4-3 to TRBJ1-6, with D unclear. The V end lost 5 bases, the J end lost 10 bases, and 15 bases lay between the germline ends. In germline, CDR1 is LGHNA, CDR2 YSLEER. The CDR3 runs 14 residues. In DNA form, the CDR3 reads TGCGCCAGCAGCAGCACCCCCTACGAATCACCCCTCCACTTT. It codes for CASSSTPYESPLHF.

V gene TRBV15 combines with J gene TRBJ2-2, with D maybe TRBD2 (5 bases). The CDR3 has 15 residues. V was cut by 3 bases and J by 6 bases, with 14 bases left in between. The germline CDR1 and CDR2 sequences are LNHNV and YYDKDF (reference sequence). The CDR3, as DNA: TGTGCCACCAGCAGCCCAAAAGTCGGGGCCGGGGAGCTGTTTTTT. Translated: CATSSPKVGAGELFF.

V gene TRBV15 combines with J gene TRBJ2-4; TRBD1 matches 8 bases. The germline gives CDR1 LNHNV, CDR2 YYDKDF (reference sequence). CDR3 size: 13 residues. Trimming at V came to 3 bases and at J to 9 bases, leaving 4 bases not matched to a gene. The CDR3 here is CATSSETGGIQYF. For the CDR3, the DNA is TGTGCCACCAGCAGCGAAACAGGGGGCATTCAGTACTTC.

The chain combines TRBV19 with TRBJ1-5; TRBD1 aligns across 10 bases. After removal of 10 bases from V and 8 bases from J, the junction contained 8 bases not matched to a gene. The CDR3 length is 13 residues. Per the germline V gene, CDR1 is LNHDA and CDR2 is SQIVND (reference sequence). CDR3 DNA sequence: TGTGCCATTGGGACAGGGGATGTGGAGCCCCAGCATTTT. Translating gives CAIGTGDVEPQHF. Full variable domain (rest looked up from reference TRBV19 and TRBJ1-5): DGGITQSPKYLFRKEGQNVTLSCEQNLNHDAMYWYRQDPGQGLRLIYYSQIVNDFQKGDIAEGYSVSREKKESFPLTVTSAQKNPTAFYLCAIGTGDVEPQHFGDGTRLSIL.

Here the CDR3 reads CASSGQGHTGELFF. The CDR3 coding sequence is TGTGCCAGCAGCGGACAGGGGCACACCGGGGAGCTGTTTTTT. This chain joins TRBV2 and TRBJ2-2; 9 positions match TRBD1. Looked up from germline, CDR1 is SNHLY and CDR2 is FYNNEI. J was trimmed by 3 bases and V by 6 bases; bases with no gene match: 2. The CDR3 runs to 14 residues.

The V call is TRBV27, the J call TRBJ2-1, with a tentative D call TRBD2 (5 bases). This CDR3 region has 12 residues. The germline V and J ends were trimmed by 8 bases and 3 bases, with 8 bases remaining between them. Germline CDR1 MNHEY, CDR2 SMNVEV (reference sequence). The CDR3 loop is CASSGLYNEQFF. DNA for the CDR3: TGTGCCAGCTCCGGACTCTACAATGAGCAGTTCTTC.

This chain links TRBV21-1 with TRBJ1-2. TRBV21-1 is tagged as a pseudogene. The CDR3 runs 13 residues. CDR3 coding DNA: TGTGCCAGCCGAAAAACTGGGGGGTATGGCTACACCTTC. Amino acid sequence: CASRKTGGYGYTF.

V usage is TRBV9 and J usage is TRBJ2-5; TRBD1 or TRBD2 may be the D gene (5 bases each). This CDR3 is built from 15 residues. The V and J ends lost 0 bases and 5 bases respectively, with 14 bases between them. The germline V gene encodes CDR1 SGDLS and CDR2 YYNGEE. The CDR3 DNA follows: TGTGCCAGCAGCGTAGGGGGGACGAGACTTGAGACCCAGTACTTC. It is translated as CASSVGGTRLETQYF.

The rearrangement joins TRBV10-3 to TRBJ1-3; 7 bases match TRBD1. CDR1 and CDR2 (germline): ENHRY, SYGVKD. This CDR3 is built from 14 residues. Trimming removed 7 bases from V and 0 bases from J; junction bases left unmatched: 3. For the CDR3, the DNA is TGTGCCATCACCGCAGGGGGCTCTGGAAACACCATATATTTT. It yields the protein CAITAGGSGNTIYF.

This clone was counted once. This chain joins TRBV2 and TRBJ2-7; a weak D match, TRBD1 (6 bases). Trimming stripped 7 bases from V and 1 base from J, with 14 bases between. Germline CDR1 reads SNHLY; CDR2 reads FYNNEI. CDR3 length: 14 amino acids. In DNA, the CDR3 is TGTGCCAGCATTCCCGCAGGGGCTTCCTACGAGCAGTACTTC. It translates to CASIPAGASYEQYF.

This rearrangement joins TRBV2 to TRBJ2-7; D gene uncertain. Trimming stripped 6 bases from V and 0 bases from J, with 12 bases between. The CDR3 extends over 14 amino acids. Germline V gene data show CDR1 as SNHLY and CDR2 as FYNNEI. The CDR3 here is CASRFRGSSYEQYF. In nucleotides, the CDR3 is TGTGCCAGCAGATTCAGAGGTAGCTCCTACGAGCAGTACTTC. Based on the CDR3 plus reference TRBV2 and TRBJ2-7, the full variable domain is EPEVTQTPSHQVTQMGQEVILRCVPISNHLYFYWYRQILGQKVEFLVSFYNNEISEKSEIFDDQFSVERPDGSNFTLKIRSTKLEDSAMYFCASRFRGSSYEQYFGPGTRLTVT.

V and J are TRBV19 and TRBJ2-2, with D unclear. The V end lost 5 bases, the J end lost 6 bases, and 13 bases lay between the germline ends. This CDR3 contains 14 residues. Germline CDR1 and CDR2: LNHDA and SQIVND (reference sequence). DNA of the CDR3: TGTGCCAGTAGTTCCCACATCGGTGCCGGGGAGCTGTTTTTT. This gives the protein CASSSHIGAGELFF.

J is TRBJ1-1 and V is TRBV5-4; 7 bases align to TRBD1. The CDR3 has 16 amino acids. V shed 4 bases, J shed 4 bases, and the junction held 13 bases outside the gene matches. The germline V gene has CDR1 SGHNT and CDR2 YYREEE (reference sequence). The CDR3 is CASSEGGRRSGTEAFF. In DNA form, the CDR3 reads TGTGCCAGCAGCGAAGGGGGCCGGAGATCGGGCACTGAAGCTTTCTTT.

The rearrangement links TRBV6-5 to TRBJ1-5; the D is unclear. Trimming left V 2 bases short and J 1 base short, with 9 bases between. Germline CDR1 MNHEY, CDR2 SVGAGI. The CDR3 contains 15 residues. As DNA, the CDR3 is TGTGCCAGCAGTTACATCGGTATGAGCAATCAGCCCCAGCATTTT. Amino acids: CASSYIGMSNQPQHF.

This clone was observed a single time. CDR3 DNA: TGTGCCAGCTCACCGCGACAGAACTACAATGAGCAGTTCTTC. Its translation: CASSPRQNYNEQFF. The rearrangement joins TRBV18 to TRBJ2-1, with D possibly being TRBD1 (5 bases). Trimming left V 3 bases short and J 3 bases short, with 9 bases between. Germline CDR1 KGHSH, CDR2 LQKENI. There are 14 residues in the CDR3.

The chain joins TRBV7-8 to TRBJ2-7; unclear D gene. CDR3 length: 15 residues. CDR1 SGHVS and CDR2 FQNEAQ come from the germline V gene. The V gene lost 1 base and the J gene lost 3 bases, with 13 bases spanning the gap. Here the CDR3 DNA reads TGTGCCAGCAGCTTAGAAAGCGCCATAAGCTACGAGCAGTACTTC. Its protein product is CASSLESAISYEQYF.

The chain combines TRBV9 with TRBJ2-2; D possibly uses TRBD1 or TRBD2 (5 bases each). CDR1 SGDLS and CDR2 YYNGEE come from the germline V gene. The CDR3 runs 16 residues. V was cut by 3 bases and J by 4 bases, with 16 bases left in between. CDR3 nucleotides: TGTGCCAGCAGCGCGTCCGGGATACAGGCCACCGGGGAGCTGTTTTTT. It codes for CASSASGIQATGELFF.

The chain uses TRBV6-5 and TRBJ2-7; tentatively, D is TRBD2 (5 bases). Germline loops: CDR1 MNHEY, CDR2 SVGAGI. There are 13 residues in the CDR3. Trimming cost V 7 bases and J 7 bases, with 17 bases left between them. CDR3: CASNSPWESEQYF. In DNA, the CDR3 is TGTGCCAGCAATTCGCCCTGGGAGTCTGAGCAGTACTTC.

The chain recombines TRBV27 with TRBJ1-2; D may be TRBD1 (5 bases). The length of the CDR3 is 14 residues. CDR1 and CDR2 (germline): MNHEY, SMNVEV (reference sequence). The V end was cut by 3 bases, the J end by 8 bases, with 16 bases between. The DNA for the CDR3 is TGTGCCAGCAGTTTCTCGGACACAGCGGAAGGCTACACCTTC. This gives the protein CASSFSDTAEGYTF.